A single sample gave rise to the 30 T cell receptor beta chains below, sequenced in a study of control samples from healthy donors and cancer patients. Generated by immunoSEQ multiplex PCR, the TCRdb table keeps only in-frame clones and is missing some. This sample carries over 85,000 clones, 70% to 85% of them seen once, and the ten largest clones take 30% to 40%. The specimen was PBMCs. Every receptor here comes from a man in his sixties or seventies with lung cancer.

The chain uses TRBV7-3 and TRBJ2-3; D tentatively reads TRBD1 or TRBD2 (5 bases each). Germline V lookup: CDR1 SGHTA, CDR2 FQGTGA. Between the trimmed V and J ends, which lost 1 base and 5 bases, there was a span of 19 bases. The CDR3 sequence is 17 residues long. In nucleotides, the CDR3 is TGTGCCAGCAGCTTAAGGGGGAAGGGAAGCGGCATAGATACGCAGTATTTT. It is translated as CASSLRGKGSGIDTQYF.

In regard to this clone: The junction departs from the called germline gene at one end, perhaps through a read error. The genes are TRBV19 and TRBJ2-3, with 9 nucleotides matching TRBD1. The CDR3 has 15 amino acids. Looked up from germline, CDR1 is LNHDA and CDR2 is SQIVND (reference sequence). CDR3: CASTIGQGSTDTQYF. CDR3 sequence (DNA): TGTGCCAGTACTATAGGACAGGGGAGCACAGATACGCAGTATTTT.

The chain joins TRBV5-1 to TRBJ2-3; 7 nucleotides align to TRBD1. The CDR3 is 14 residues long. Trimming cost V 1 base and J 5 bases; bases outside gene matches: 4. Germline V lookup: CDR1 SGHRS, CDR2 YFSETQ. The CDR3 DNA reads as TGCGCCAGCAGCTTGACAGGGGCCTTAGATACGCAGTATTTT. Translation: CASSLTGALDTQYF. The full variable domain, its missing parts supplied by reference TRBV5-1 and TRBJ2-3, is KAGVTQTPRYLIKTRGQQVTLSCSPISGHRSVSWYQQTPGQGLQFLFEYFSETQRNKGNFPGRFSGRQFSNSRSEMNVSTLELGDSALYLCASSLTGALDTQYFGPGTRLTVL.

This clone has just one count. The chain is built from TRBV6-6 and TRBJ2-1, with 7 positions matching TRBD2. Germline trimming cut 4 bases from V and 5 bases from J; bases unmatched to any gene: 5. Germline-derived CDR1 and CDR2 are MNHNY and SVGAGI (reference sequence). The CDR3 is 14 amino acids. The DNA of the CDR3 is TGTGCCAGCAGTTCCTCGCGGGGGAACAATGAGCAGTTCTTC. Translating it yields CASSSSRGNNEQFF.

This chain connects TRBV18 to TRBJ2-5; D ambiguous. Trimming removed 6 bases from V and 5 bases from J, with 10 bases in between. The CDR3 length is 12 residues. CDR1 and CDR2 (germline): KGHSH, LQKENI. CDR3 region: CASSLVGETQYF. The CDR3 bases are TGTGCCAGCTCCCTGGTCGGGGAGACCCAGTACTTC.

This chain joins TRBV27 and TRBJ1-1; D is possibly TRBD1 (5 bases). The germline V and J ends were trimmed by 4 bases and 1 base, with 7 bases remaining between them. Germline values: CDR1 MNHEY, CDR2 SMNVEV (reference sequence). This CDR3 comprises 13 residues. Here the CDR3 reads CASSSQGNTEAFF. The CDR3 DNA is TGTGCCAGCAGTTCCCAGGGGAACACTGAAGCTTTCTTT.

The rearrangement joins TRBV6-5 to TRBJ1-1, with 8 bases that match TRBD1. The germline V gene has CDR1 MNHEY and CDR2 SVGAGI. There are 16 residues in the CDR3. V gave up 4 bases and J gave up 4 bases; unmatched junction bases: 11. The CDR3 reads CASSFPGQGLGTEAFF. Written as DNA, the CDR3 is TGTGCCAGCAGTTTCCCAGGACAGGGACTGGGCACTGAAGCTTTCTTT.

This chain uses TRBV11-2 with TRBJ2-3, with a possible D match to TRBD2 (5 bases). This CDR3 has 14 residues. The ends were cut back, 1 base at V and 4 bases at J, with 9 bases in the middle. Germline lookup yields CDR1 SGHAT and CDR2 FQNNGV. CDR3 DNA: TGTGCCAGCAGCTTAGTGGCGGGTTCAGATACGCAGTATTTT. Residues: CASSLVAGSDTQYF.

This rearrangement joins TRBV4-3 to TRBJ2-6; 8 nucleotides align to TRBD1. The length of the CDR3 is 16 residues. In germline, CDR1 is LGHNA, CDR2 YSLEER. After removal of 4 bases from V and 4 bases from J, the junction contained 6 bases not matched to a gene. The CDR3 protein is CASSLGQASGANVLTF. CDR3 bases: TGCGCCAGCAGCCTGGGACAGGCCTCCGGGGCCAACGTCCTGACTTTC.

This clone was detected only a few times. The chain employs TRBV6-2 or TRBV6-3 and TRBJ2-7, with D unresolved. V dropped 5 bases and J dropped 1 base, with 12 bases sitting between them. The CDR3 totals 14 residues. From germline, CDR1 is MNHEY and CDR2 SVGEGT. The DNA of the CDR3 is TGTGCCAGCAGTCCGCGAATTAGTTCCTACGAGCAGTACTTC. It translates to CASSPRISSYEQYF.

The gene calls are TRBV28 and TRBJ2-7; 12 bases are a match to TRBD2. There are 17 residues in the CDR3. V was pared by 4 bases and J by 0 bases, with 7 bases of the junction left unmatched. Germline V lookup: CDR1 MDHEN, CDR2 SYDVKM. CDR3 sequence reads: CASSSQLAGGSSYEQYF. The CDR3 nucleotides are TGTGCCAGCAGTTCTCAGCTAGCGGGGGGGTCCTCCTACGAGCAGTACTTC.

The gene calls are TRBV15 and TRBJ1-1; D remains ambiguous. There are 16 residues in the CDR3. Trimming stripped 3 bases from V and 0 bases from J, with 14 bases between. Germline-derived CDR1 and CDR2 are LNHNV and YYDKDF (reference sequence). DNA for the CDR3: TGTGCCACCAGCAGCCCGCACACGGCCATGAACACTGAAGCTTTCTTT. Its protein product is CATSSPHTAMNTEAFF.

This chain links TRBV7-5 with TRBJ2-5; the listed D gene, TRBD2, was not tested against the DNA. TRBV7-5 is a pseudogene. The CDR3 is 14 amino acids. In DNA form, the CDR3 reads TGTGCCAGAAGCTTAGGCGGGCCAGAAGAGACCCAGTACTTC. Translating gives CARSLGGPEETQYF.

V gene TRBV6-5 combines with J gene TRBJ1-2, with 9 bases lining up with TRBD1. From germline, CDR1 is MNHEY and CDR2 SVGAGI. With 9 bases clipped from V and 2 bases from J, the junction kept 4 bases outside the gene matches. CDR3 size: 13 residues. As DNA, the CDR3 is TGTGCCAGTTGGACAGGGGCGAACTATGGCTACACCTTC. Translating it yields CASWTGANYGYTF.

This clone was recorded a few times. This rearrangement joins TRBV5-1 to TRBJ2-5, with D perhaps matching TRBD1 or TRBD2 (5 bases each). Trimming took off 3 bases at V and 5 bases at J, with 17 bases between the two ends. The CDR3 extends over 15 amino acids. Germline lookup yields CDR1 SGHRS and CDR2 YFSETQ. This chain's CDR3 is CASSSSTAPGETQYF. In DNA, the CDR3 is TGCGCCAGCAGCTCCTCGACAGCCCCGGGGGAGACCCAGTACTTC.

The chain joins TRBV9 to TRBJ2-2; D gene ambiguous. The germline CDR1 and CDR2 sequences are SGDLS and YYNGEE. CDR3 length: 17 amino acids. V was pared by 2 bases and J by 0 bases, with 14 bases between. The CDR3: CASSVTIGETNTGELFF. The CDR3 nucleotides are TGTGCCAGCAGCGTCACAATCGGCGAAACGAACACCGGGGAGCTGTTTTTT.

CDR3 amino acids: CASSLKGQTQYF. The DNA of the CDR3 is TGTGCCAGCAGTTTAAAAGGGCAGACCCAGTACTTC. The chain links TRBV12-3 or TRBV12-4 to TRBJ2-5, with no clear D. The CDR3 consists of 12 residues. Trimming left V 2 bases short and J 6 bases short, with 7 bases between.

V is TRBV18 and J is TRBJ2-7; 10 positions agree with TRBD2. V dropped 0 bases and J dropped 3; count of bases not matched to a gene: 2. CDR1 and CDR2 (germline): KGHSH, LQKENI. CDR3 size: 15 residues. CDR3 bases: TGTGCCAGCTCACCACCCGGGACTAGCGTCTACGAGCAGTACTTC. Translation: CASSPPGTSVYEQYF. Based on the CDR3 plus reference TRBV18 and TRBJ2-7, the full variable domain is NAGVMQNPRHLVRRRGQEARLRCSPMKGHSHVYWYRQLPEEGLKFMVYLQKENIIDESGMPKERFSAEFPKEGPSILRIQQVVRGDSAAYFCASSPPGTSVYEQYFGPGTRLTVT.

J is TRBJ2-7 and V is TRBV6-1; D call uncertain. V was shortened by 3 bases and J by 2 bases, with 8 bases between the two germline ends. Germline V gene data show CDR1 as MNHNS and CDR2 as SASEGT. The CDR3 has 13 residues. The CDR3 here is CASSDRTTYEQYF. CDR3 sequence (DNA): TGTGCCAGCAGTGACCGGACCACCTACGAGCAGTACTTC.

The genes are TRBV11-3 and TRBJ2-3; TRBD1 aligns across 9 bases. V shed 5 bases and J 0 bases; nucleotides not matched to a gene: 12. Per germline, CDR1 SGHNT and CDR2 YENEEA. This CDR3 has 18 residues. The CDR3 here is CASSPGTGFVQSTDTQYF. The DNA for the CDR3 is TGTGCCAGCAGCCCCGGGACAGGGTTCGTACAAAGCACAGATACGCAGTATTTT. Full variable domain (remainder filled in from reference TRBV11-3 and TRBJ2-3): EAGVVQSPRYKIIEKKQPVAFWCNPISGHNTLYWYLQNLGQGPELLIRYENEEAVDDSQLPKDRFSAERLKGVDSTLKIQPAELGDSAVYLCASSPGTGFVQSTDTQYFGPGTRLTVL.

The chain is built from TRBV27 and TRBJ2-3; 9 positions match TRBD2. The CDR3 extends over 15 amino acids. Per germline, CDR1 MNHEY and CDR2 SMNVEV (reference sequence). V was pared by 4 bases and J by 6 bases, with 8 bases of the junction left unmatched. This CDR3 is CASSYGGGAEDTQYF. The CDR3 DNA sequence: TGTGCCAGCAGTTACGGCGGGGGGGCCGAGGATACGCAGTATTTT.

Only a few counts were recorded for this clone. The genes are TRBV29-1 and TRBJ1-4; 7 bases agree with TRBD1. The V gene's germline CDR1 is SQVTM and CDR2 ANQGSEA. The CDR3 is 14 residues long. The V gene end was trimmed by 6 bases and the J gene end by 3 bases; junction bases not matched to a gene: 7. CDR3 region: CSVLGGRSNEKLFF. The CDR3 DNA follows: TGCAGCGTCCTAGGGGGCAGATCTAATGAAAAACTGTTTTTT.

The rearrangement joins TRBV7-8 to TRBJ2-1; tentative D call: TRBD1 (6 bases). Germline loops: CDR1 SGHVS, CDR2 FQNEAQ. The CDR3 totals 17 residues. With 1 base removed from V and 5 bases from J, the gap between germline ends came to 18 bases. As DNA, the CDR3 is TGTGCCAGCAGCTTAGAAACCCGACAGGTTGTCCACAATGAGCAGTTCTTC. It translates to CASSLETRQVVHNEQFF. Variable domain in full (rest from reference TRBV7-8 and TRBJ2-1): GAGVSQSPRYKVAKRGQDVALRCDPISGHVSLFWYQQALGQGPEFLTYFQNEAQLDKSGLPSDRFFAERPEGSVSTLKIQRTQQEDSAVYLCASSLETRQVVHNEQFFGPGTRLTVL.

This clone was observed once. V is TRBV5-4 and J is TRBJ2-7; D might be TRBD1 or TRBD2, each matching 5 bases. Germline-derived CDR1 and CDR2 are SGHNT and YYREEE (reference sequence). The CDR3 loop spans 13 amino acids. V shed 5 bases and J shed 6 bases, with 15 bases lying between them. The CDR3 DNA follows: TGTGCCAGCAGTAGGGACGGCATTAGCGAGCAGTACTTC. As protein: CASSRDGISEQYF. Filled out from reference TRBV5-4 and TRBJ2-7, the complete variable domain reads ETGVTQSPTHLIKTRGQQVTLRCSSQSGHNTVSWYQQALGQGPQFIFQYYREEENGRGNFPPRFSGLQFPNYSSELNVNALELDDSALYLCASSRDGISEQYFGPGTRLTVT.

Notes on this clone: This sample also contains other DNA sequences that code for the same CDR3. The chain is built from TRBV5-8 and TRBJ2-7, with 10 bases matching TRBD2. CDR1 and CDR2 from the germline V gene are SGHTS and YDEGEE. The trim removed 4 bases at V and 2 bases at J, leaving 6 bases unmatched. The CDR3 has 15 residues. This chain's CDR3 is CASSLEAGGPYEQYF. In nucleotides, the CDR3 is TGTGCCAGCAGCCTCGAAGCGGGGGGGCCCTACGAGCAGTACTTC.

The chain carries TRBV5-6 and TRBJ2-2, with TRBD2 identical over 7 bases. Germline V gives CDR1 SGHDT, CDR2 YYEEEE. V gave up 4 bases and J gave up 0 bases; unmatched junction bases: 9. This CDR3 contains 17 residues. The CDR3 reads CASSPGGKGPNTGELFF. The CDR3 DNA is TGTGCCAGCAGCCCCGGGGGGAAAGGCCCGAACACCGGGGAGCTGTTTTTT.

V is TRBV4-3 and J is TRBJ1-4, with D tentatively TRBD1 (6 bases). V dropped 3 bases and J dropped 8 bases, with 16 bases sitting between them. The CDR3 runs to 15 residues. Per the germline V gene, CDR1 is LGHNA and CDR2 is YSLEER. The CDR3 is CASSHQLGAGEKLFF. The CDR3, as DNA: TGCGCCAGCAGCCACCAGTTGGGGGCCGGAGAAAAACTGTTTTTT.

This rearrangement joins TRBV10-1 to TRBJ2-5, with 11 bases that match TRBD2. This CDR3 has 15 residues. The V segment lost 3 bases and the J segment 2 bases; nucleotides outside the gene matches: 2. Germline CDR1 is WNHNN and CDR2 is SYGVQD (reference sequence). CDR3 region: CASSDLAGGQETQYF. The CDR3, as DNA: TGCGCCAGCAGTGATCTAGCGGGGGGACAAGAGACCCAGTACTTC.

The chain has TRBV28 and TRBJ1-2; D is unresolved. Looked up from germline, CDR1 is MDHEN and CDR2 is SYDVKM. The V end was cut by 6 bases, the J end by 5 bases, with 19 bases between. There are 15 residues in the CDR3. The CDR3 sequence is CASSRPSEVGYGYTF. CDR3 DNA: TGTGCCAGCAGCCGCCCCTCCGAGGTCGGATATGGCTACACCTTC.

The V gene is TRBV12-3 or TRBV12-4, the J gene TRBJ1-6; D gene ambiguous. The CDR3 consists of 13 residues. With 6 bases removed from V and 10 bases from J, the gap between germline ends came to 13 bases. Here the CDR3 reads CASSYHMVSPLHF. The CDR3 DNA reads TGTGCCAGCAGCTACCACATGGTATCACCCCTCCACTTT.